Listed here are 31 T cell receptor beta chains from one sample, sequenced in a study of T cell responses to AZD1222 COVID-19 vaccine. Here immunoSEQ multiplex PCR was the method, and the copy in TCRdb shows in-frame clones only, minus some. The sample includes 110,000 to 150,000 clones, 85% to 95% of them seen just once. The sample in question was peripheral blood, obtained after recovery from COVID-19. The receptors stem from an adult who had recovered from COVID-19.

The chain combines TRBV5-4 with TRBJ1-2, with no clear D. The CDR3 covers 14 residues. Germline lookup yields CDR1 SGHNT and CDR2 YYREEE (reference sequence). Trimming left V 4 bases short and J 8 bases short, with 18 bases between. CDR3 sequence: CASSPPSGGNGYTF. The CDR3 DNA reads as TGTGCCAGCAGCCCCCCCTCAGGAGGCAACGGCTACACCTTC.

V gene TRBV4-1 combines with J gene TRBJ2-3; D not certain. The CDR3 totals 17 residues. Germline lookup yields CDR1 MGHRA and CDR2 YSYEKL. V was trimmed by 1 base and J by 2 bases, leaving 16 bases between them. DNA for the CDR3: TGCGCCAGCAGCCAAGGGAAAGGTCAGCGTATCACAGATACGCAGTATTTT. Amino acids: CASSQGKGQRITDTQYF.

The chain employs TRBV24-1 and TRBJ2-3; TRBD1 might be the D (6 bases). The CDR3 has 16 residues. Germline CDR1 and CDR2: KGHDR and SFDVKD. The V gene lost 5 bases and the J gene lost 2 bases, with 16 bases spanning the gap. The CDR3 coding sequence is TGTGCCACCAGTGGTCAGGGGTCTAGGAACACAGATACGCAGTATTTT. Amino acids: CATSGQGSRNTDTQYF.

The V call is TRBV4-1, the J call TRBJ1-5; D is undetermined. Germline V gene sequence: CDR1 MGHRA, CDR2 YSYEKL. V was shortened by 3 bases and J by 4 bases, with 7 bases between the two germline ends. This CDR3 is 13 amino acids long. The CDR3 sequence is CASSQVPNQPQHF. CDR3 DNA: TGCGCCAGCAGCCAGGTACCGAATCAGCCCCAGCATTTT.

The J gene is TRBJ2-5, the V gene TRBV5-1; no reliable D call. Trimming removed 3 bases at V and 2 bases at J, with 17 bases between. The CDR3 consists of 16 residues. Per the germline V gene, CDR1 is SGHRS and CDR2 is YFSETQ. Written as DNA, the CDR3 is TGCGCCAGCAGCTCATATCGGCTAGTTAGACAAGAGACCCAGTACTTC. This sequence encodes CASSSYRLVRQETQYF.

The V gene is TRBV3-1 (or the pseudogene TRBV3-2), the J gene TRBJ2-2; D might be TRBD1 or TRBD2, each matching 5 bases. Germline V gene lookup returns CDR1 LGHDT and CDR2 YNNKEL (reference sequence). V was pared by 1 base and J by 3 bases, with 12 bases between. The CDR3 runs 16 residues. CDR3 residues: CASSQGFGAYTGELFF. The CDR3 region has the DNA TGTGCCAGCAGCCAAGGCTTCGGGGCCTACACCGGGGAGCTGTTTTTT.

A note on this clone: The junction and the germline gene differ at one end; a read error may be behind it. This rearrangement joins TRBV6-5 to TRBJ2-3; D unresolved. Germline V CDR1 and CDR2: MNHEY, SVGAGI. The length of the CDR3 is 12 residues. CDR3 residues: CASSHSPGAQYF. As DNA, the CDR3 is TGTGCCAGCAGTCACTCACCAGGCGCGCAGTATTTT.

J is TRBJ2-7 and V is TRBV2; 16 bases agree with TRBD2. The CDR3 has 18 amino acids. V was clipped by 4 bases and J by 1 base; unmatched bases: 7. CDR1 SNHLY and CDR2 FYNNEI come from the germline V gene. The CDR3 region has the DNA TGTGCCAGCAGTGGGGGACTAGCGGGAGGGCTGTTTTCCTACGAGCAGTACTTC. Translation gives CASSGGLAGGLFSYEQYF.

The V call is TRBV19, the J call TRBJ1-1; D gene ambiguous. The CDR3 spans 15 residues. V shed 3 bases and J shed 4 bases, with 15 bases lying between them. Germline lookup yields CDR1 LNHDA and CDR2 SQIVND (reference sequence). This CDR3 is CASSISIGGATEAFF. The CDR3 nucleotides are TGTGCCAGTAGTATCTCGATAGGAGGAGCCACTGAAGCTTTCTTT. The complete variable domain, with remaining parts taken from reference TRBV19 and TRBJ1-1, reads DGGITQSPKYLFRKEGQNVTLSCEQNLNHDAMYWYRQDPGQGLRLIYYSQIVNDFQKGDIAEGYSVSREKKESFPLTVTSAQKNPTAFYLCASSISIGGATEAFFGQGTRLTVV.

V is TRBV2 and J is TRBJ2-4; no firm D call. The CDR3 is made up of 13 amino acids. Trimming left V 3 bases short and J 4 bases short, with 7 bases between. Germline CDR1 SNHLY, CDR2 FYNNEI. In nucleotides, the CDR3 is TGTGCCAGCAGTGATTCCCTGAAAAACATTCAGTACTTC. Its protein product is CASSDSLKNIQYF.

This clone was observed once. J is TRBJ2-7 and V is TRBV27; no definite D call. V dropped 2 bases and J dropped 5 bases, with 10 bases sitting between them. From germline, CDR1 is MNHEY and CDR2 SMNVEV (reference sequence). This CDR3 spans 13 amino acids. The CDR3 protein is CASSLRGTHEQYF. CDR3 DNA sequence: TGTGCCAGCAGTTTAAGAGGTACCCACGAGCAGTACTTC.

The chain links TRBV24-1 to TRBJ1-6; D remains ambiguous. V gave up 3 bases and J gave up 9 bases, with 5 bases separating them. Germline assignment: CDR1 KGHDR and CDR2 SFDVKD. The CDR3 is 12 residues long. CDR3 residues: CATSDVGSPLHF. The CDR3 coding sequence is TGTGCCACCAGTGATGTAGGTTCACCCCTCCACTTT.

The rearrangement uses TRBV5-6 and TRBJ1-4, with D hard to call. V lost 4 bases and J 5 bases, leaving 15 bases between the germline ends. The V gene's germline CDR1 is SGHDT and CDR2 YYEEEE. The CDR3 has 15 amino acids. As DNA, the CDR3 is TGTGCCAGCAGCACTCCTCAAGGCTGGAATGAAAAACTGTTTTTT. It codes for CASSTPQGWNEKLFF.

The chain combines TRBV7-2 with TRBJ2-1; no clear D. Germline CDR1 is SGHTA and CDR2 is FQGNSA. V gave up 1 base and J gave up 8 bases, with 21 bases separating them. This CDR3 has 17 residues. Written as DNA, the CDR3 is TGTGCCAGCAGCTTAGGAGTAAACCCCAAACACGCTTATGAGCAGTTCTTC. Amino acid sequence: CASSLGVNPKHAYEQFF.

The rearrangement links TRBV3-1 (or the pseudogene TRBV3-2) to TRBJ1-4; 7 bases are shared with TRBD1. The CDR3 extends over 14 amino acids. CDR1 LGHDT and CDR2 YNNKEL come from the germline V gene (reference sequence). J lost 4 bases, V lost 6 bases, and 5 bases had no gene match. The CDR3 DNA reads TGTGCCAGCAGTCCCAGGGGGGATAATGAAAAACTGTTTTTT. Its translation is CASSPRGDNEKLFF.

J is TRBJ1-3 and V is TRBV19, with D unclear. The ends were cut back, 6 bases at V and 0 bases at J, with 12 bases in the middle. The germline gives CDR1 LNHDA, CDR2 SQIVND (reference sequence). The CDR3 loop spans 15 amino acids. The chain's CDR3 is CASRQNRDSGNTIYF. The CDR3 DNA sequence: TGTGCCAGTAGACAAAACCGGGACTCTGGAAACACCATATATTTT.

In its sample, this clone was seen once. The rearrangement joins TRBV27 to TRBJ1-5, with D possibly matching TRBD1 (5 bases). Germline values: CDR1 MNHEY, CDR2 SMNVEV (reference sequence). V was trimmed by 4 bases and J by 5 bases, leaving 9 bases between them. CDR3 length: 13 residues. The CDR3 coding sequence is TGTGCCAGCAGTTCACAGGCTGATCAGCCCCAGCATTTT. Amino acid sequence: CASSSQADQPQHF.

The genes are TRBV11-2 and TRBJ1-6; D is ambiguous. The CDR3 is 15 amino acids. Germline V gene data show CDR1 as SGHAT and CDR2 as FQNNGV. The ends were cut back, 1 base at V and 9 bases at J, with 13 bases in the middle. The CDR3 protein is CASSLGGEGRSPLHF. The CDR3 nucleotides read TGTGCCAGCAGCTTAGGCGGGGAGGGTCGTTCACCCCTCCACTTT.

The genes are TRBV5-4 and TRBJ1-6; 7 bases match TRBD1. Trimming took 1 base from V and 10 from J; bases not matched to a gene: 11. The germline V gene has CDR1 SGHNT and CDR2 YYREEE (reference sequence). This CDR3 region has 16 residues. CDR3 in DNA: TGTGCCAGCAGCTTGTTAGGAGTAGGGGGCGGGTCACCCCTCCACTTT. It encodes CASSLLGVGGGSPLHF.

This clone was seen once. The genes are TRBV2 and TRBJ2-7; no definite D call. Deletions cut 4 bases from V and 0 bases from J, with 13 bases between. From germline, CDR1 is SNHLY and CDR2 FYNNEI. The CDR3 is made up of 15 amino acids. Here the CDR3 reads CASSASYISSYEQYF. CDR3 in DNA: TGTGCCAGCAGTGCCTCTTATATCAGCTCCTACGAGCAGTACTTC.

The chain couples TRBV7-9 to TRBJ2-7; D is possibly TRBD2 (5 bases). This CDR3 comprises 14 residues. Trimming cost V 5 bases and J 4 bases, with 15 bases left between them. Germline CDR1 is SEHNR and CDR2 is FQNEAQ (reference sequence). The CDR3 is CASSLGIGDYEQYF. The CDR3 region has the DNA TGTGCCAGCAGCCTTGGAATCGGGGATTACGAGCAGTACTTC.

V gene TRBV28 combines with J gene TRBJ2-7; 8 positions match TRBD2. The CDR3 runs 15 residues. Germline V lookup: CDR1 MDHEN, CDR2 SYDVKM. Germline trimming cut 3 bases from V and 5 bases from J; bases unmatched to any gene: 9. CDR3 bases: TGTGCCAGCAGTTTTGAAACTAGCGGTTACCACGAGCAGTACTTC. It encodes CASSFETSGYHEQYF.

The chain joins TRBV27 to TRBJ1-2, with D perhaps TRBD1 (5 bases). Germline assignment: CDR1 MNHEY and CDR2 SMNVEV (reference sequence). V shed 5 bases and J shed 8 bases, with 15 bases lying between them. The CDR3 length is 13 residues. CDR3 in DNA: TGTGCCAGCAGTATCCAGGGCCGGGGCGGCTACACCTTC. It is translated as CASSIQGRGGYTF.

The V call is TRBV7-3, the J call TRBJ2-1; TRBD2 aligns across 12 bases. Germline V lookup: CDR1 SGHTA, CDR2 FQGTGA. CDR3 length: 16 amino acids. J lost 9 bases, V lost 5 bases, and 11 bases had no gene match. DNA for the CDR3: TGTGCCAGCAGCCCAGCACTAGCGGGAGGAGGGGGTGAGCAGTTCTTC. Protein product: CASSPALAGGGGEQFF.

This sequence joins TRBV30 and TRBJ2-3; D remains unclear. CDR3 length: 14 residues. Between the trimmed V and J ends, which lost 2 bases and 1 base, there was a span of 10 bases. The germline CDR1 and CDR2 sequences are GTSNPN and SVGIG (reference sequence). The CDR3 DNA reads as TGTGCCTGGAGTCCGGTCATGGGCACAGATACGCAGTATTTT. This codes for CAWSPVMGTDTQYF. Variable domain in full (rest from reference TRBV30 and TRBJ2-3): SQTIHQWPATLVQPVGSPLSLECTVEGTSNPNLYWYRQAAGRGLQLLFYSVGIGQISSEVPQNLSASRPQDRQFILSSKKLLLSDSGFYLCAWSPVMGTDTQYFGPGTRLTVL.

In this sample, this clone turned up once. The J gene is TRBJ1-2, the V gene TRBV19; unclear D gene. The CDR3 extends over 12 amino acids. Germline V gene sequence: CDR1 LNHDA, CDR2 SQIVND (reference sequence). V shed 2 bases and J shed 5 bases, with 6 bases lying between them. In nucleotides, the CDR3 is TGTGCCAGTAGTATAACAACATATGGCTACACCTTC. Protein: CASSITTYGYTF.

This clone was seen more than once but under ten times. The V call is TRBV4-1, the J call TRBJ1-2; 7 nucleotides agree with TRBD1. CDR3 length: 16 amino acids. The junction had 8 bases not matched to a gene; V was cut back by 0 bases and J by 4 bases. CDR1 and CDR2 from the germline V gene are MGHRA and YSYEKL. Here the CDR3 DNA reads TGCGCCAGCAGCCAAGAGGAAGGACAGGCCCGCTATGGCTACACCTTC. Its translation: CASSQEEGQARYGYTF.

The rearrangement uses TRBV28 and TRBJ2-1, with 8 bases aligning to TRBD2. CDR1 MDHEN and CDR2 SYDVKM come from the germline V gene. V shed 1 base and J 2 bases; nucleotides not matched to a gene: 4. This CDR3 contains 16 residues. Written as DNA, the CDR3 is TGTGCCAGCAGTTTATTCATTAGCGGGACCTACAATGAGCAGTTCTTC. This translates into CASSLFISGTYNEQFF.

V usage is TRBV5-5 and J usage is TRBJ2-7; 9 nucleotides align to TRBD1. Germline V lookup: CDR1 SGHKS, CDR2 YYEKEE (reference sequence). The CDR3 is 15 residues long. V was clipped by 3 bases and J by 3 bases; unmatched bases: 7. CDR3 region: CASSWREDRGYEQYF. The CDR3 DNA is TGTGCCAGCAGCTGGAGGGAGGACAGGGGCTACGAGCAGTACTTC.

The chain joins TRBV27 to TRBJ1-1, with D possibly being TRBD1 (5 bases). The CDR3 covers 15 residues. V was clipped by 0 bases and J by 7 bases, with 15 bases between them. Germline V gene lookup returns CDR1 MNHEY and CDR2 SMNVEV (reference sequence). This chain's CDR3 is CASSLSYGRDVEAFF. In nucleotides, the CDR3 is TGTGCCAGCAGTTTATCTTATGGGAGGGACGTTGAAGCTTTCTTT.

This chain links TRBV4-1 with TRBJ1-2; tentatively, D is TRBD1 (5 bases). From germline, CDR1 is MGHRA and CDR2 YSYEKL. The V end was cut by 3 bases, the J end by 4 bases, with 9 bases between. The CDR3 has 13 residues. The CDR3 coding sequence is TGCGCCAGCAGCCATCCCGGGACCTATGGCTACACCTTC. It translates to CASSHPGTYGYTF.